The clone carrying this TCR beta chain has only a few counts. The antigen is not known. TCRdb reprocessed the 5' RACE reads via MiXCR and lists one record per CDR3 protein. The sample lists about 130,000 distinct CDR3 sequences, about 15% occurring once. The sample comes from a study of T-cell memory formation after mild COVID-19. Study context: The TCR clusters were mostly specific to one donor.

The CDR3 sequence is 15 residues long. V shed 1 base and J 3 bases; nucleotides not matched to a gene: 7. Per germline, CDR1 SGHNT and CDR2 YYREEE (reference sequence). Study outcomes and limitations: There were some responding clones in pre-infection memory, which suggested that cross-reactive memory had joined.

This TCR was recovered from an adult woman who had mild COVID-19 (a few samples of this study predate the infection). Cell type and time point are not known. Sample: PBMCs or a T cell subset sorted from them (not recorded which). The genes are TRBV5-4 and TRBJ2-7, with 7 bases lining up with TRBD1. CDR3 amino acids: CASSLNPAGGYEQYF. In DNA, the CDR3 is TGTGCCAGCAGCTTGAATCCCGCAGGGGGCTACGAGCAGTACTTC.